This TCR beta chain was recovered during a study of blood T cells in healthy people across ages. In its sample, this clonotype was seen a few times. The second PCR ran roughly 6 to 11 cycles with a sample-barcoded 5' primer and J-beta primers. TCRdb used MiXCR to reprocess the 5' RACE reads, holding one entry per CDR3 protein. Of roughly 550,000 distinct CDR3 sequences in the sample, more than 20% were seen once. Germline assignment: CDR1 SNHLY and CDR2 FYNNEI. The CDR3 extends over 12 amino acids. In addition, the sample was reused for a study of T cells of mothers and their children.

The gene calls are TRBV2 and TRBJ2-5, with a tentative D call TRBD1 (5 bases). Near its end, the DNA agrees better with TRBJ2-1, so the J call may be wrong. The source material was blood. The sequence derives from a boy between 5 and 17 years old in good health. CDR3 sequence (DNA): TGTGCCAGCAAGCCAGGGTGGAATGAGCAGTTCTTC. The encoded protein is CASKPGWNEQFF.